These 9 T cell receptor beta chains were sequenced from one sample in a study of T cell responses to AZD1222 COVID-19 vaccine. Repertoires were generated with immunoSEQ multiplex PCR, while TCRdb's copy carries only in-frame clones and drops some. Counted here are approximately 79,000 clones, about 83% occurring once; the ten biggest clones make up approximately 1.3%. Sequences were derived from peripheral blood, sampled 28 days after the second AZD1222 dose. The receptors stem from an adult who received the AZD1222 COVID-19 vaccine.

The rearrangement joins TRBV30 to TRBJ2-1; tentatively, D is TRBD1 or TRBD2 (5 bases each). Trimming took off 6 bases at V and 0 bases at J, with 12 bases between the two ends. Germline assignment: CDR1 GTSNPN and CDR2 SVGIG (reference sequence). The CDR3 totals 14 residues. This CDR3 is CACEGHTSYNEQFF. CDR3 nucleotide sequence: TGTGCCTGCGAGGGGCATACCTCCTACAATGAGCAGTTCTTC.

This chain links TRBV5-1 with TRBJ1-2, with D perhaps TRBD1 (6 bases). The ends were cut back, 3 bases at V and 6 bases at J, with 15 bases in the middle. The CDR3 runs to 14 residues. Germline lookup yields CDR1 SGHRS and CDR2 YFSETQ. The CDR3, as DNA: TGCGCCAGCAGCTCTACAACAGGGCCGGATGGCTACACCTTC. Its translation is CASSSTTGPDGYTF.

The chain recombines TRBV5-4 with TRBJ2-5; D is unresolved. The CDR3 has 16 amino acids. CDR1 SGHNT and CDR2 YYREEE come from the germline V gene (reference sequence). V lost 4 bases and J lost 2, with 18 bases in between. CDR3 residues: CASSLFASDPQETQYF. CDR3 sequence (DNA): TGTGCCAGCAGCCTGTTTGCATCGGACCCACAAGAGACCCAGTACTTC.

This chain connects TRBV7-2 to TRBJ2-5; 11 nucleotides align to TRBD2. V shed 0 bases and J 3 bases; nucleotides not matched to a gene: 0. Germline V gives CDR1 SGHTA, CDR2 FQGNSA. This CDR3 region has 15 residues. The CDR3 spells CASSLAGLAEETQYF. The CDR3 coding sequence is TGTGCCAGCAGCTTAGCGGGACTAGCGGAAGAGACCCAGTACTTC.

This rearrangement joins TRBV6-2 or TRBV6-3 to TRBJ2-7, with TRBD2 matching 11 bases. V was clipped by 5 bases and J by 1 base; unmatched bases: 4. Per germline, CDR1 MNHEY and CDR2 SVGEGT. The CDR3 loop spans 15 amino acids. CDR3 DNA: TGTGCCAGCAGTCTCCGACTAGCGGGATCCTACGAGCAGTACTTC. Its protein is CASSLRLAGSYEQYF.

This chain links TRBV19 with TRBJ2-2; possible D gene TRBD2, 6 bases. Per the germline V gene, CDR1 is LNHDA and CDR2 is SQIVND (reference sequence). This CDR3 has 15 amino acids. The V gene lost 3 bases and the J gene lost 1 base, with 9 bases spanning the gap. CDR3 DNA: TGTGCCAGTAGTATCGGACTATTGAACACCGGGGAGCTGTTTTTT. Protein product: CASSIGLLNTGELFF.

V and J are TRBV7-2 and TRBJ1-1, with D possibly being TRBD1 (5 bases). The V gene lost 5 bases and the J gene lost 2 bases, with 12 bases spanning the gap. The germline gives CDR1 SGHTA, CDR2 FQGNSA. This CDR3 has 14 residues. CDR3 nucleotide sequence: TGTGCCAGCAGCCCCCGACAGATTAACACTGAAGCTTTCTTT. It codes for CASSPRQINTEAFF. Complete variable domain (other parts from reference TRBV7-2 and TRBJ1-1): GAGVSQSPSNKVTEKGKDVELRCDPISGHTALYWYRQSLGQGLEFLIYFQGNSAPDKSGLPSDRFSAERTGGSVSTLTIQRTQQEDSAVYLCASSPRQINTEAFFGQGTRLTVV.

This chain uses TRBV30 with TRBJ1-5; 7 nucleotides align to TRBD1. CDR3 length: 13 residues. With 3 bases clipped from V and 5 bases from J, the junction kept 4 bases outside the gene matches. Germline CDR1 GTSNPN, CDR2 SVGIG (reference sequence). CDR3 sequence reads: CAWSPQGDQPQHF. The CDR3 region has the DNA TGTGCCTGGAGCCCCCAGGGGGATCAGCCCCAGCATTTT. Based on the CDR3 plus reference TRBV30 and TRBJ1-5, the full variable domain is SQTIHQWPATLVQPVGSPLSLECTVEGTSNPNLYWYRQAAGRGLQLLFYSVGIGQISSEVPQNLSASRPQDRQFILSSKKLLLSDSGFYLCAWSPQGDQPQHFGDGTRLSIL.

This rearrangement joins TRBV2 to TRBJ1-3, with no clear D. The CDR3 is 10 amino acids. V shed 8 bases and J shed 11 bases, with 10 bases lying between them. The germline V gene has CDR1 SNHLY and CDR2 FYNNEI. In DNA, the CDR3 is TGTGCCAGCGGAGGGAAGGCCATATATTTT. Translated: CASGGKAIYF. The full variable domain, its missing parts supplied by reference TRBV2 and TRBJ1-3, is EPEVTQTPSHQVTQMGQEVILRCVPISNHLYFYWYRQILGQKVEFLVSFYNNEISEKSEIFDDQFSVERPDGSNFTLKIRSTKLEDSAMYFCASGGKAIYFGEGSWLTVV.